The 14 T cell receptor beta chains reported below all come from one sample, sequenced in a study of cytomegalovirus exposure and HLA in healthy donors. Primers: 60 Vbeta forward and 13 Jbeta reverse. The data were produced by immunoSEQ multiplex PCR, yet TCRdb's version contains in-frame clones alone and is incomplete. In the table there are more than 90,000 clones, around three quarters of which are singletons. Sequencing was carried out using PBMCs. All receptors come from a man aged 25 to 45 in good health and CMV-seronegative.

This clone was recorded a few times. CDR3 sequence (DNA): TGCGCCAGCAGCACCGGGACAGGGGATGGCTACACCTTC. It encodes CASSTGTGDGYTF. This sequence joins TRBV5-1 and TRBJ1-2, with 10 bases aligning to TRBD1. Germline-derived CDR1 and CDR2 are SGHRS and YFSETQ. The CDR3 consists of 13 residues. The J segment lost 6 bases and the V segment lost 4 bases, leaving 3 bases of the junction unmatched.

CDR3 coding DNA: TGTGCCAGCAGCGCGAGCGGGGGGGCCATTGACGAGCAGTACTTC. Translating it yields CASSASGGAIDEQYF. The chain is built from TRBV7-3 and TRBJ2-7, with 10 bases matching TRBD2. This CDR3 region has 15 residues. V lost 5 bases to trimming and J lost 5 bases; unmatched junction nucleotides: 9. CDR1 SGHTA and CDR2 FQGTGA come from the germline V gene.

The chain recombines TRBV4-3 with TRBJ2-7; 8 positions match TRBD1. This CDR3 has 15 amino acids. J lost 2 bases, V lost 2 bases, and 5 bases had no gene match. Germline CDR1 reads LGHNA; CDR2 reads YSLEER. The chain's CDR3 is CASSQTQGEAYEQYF. The CDR3 coding sequence is TGCGCCAGCAGCCAAACACAGGGGGAGGCCTACGAGCAGTACTTC.

The chain combines TRBV18 with TRBJ2-2, with 7 bases identical to TRBD1. Germline CDR1 is KGHSH and CDR2 is LQKENI. V was clipped by 3 bases and J by 5 bases; unmatched bases: 3. This CDR3 region has 14 residues. The CDR3 nucleotides are TGTGCCAGCTCACCGGGACAGAGAACCGGGGAGCTGTTTTTT. Translating gives CASSPGQRTGELFF.

The rearrangement links TRBV6-5 to TRBJ1-2, with D possibly matching TRBD1 (5 bases). The CDR3 has 12 residues. Germline lookup yields CDR1 MNHEY and CDR2 SVGAGI. Trimming stripped 4 bases from V and 5 bases from J, with 8 bases between. The CDR3 sequence: CASSSGGYGYTF. Written as DNA, the CDR3 is TGTGCCAGCAGTTCGGGGGGGTATGGCTACACCTTC.

This clone has only a few counts. The genes are TRBV6-6 and TRBJ1-1, with unresolved D. Per germline, CDR1 MNHNY and CDR2 SVGAGI (reference sequence). Trimming pared 0 bases from V and 3 bases from J, leaving 5 bases between. The CDR3 has 13 amino acids. CDR3 protein: CASSYSSYTEAFF. CDR3 nucleotides: TGTGCCAGCAGTTACTCGAGCTACACTGAAGCTTTCTTT.

The chain has TRBV27 and TRBJ1-2, with a tentative D call TRBD1 (6 bases). CDR1 is MNHEY and CDR2 is SMNVEV in the germline V gene (reference sequence). This CDR3 contains 14 residues. Between the trimmed V and J ends, which lost 3 bases and 8 bases, there was a span of 16 bases. The CDR3 is CASSFRAGVEGYTF. The CDR3 coding sequence is TGTGCCAGCAGTTTTAGGGCAGGGGTAGAAGGCTACACCTTC.

This rearrangement joins TRBV7-6 to TRBJ1-2; 8 positions match TRBD1. The germline CDR1 and CDR2 sequences are SGHVS and FNYEAQ. The length of the CDR3 is 13 residues. V lost 1 base and J lost 10; bases outside the gene matches: 5. The CDR3 reads CASSLEPQGAYTF. The CDR3 DNA is TGTGCCAGCAGCTTAGAGCCCCAGGGGGCCTACACCTTC.

This clone was counted a single time. The chain has TRBV29-1 and TRBJ1-2; no definite D call. The CDR3 runs to 14 residues. The germline V gene encodes CDR1 SQVTM and CDR2 ANQGSEA. Between the trimmed V and J ends, which lost 6 bases and 0 bases, there was a span of 14 bases. The CDR3 here is CSVAQRLTNYGYTF. DNA of the CDR3: TGCAGCGTGGCGCAGAGACTAACTAACTATGGCTACACCTTC.

The count of this clone is one. The chain links TRBV4-2 to TRBJ2-6; 7 bases match TRBD1. With 2 bases clipped from V and 4 bases from J, the junction kept 8 bases outside the gene matches. CDR1 and CDR2 from the germline V gene are LGHNA and YNFKEQ. The length of the CDR3 is 17 residues. CDR3 DNA: TGTGCCAGCAGCCAACAACCTACAGGGGCGGGGGCCAACGTCCTGACTTTC. It yields the protein CASSQQPTGAGANVLTF.

In its sample, this clone was seen once. This chain uses TRBV2 with TRBJ2-1; TRBD2 agrees at 7 bases. The V segment lost 10 bases and the J segment 5 bases; nucleotides outside the gene matches: 17. CDR1 is SNHLY, CDR2 FYNNEI, per germline. The CDR3 spans 16 residues. The CDR3 is CATIVNERGWDNEQFF. Here the CDR3 DNA reads TGTGCCACCATTGTAAACGAGCGGGGTTGGGACAATGAGCAGTTCTTC.

This clone occurred a few times. The chain carries TRBV6-4 and TRBJ2-3; no reliable D call. The CDR3 consists of 14 residues. In germline, CDR1 is MRHNA, CDR2 SNTAGT. Trimming took off 4 bases at V and 5 bases at J, with 13 bases between the two ends. The DNA for the CDR3 is TGTGCCAGCAGTGTATCTCTCGGCGGAGATACGCAGTATTTT. As protein: CASSVSLGGDTQYF.

The CDR3 loop reads CASSYHGDPGSPYGYTF. In DNA, the CDR3 is TGCGCCAGCAGCTATCATGGGGATCCAGGGTCTCCCTATGGCTACACCTTC. This chain joins TRBV5-1 and TRBJ1-2; weak D call: TRBD1 (5 bases). This CDR3 has 17 amino acids. The germline CDR1 and CDR2 sequences are SGHRS and YFSETQ. Trimming took 3 bases from V and 4 from J, leaving 22 bases between them.

The chain recombines TRBV5-5 with TRBJ2-7; D might be TRBD2 (5 bases). The germline V and J ends were trimmed by 4 bases and 5 bases, with 10 bases remaining between them. There are 12 residues in the CDR3. Germline values: CDR1 SGHKS, CDR2 YYEKEE (reference sequence). The CDR3 DNA follows: TGTGCCAGCAGCCCGGACTCGGACGAGCAGTACGTC. It yields the protein CASSPDSDEQYV.